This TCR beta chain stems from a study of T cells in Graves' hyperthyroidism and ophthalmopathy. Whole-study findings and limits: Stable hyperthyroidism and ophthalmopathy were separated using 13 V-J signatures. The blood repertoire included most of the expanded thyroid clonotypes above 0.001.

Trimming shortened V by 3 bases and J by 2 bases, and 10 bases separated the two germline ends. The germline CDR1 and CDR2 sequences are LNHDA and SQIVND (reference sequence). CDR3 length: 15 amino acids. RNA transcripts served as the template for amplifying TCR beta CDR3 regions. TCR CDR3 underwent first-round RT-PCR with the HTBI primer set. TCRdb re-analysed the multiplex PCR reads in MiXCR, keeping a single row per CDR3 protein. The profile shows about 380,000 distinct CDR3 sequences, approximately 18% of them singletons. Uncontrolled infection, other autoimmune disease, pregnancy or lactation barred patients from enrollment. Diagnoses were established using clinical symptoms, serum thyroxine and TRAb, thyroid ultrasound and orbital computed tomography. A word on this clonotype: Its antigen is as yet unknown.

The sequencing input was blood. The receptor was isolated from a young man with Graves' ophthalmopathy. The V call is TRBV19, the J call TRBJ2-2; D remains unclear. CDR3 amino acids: CASSIRRENTGELFF. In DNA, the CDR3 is TGTGCCAGTAGTATCAGAAGGGAAAACACCGGGGAGCTGTTTTTT. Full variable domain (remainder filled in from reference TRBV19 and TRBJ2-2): DGGITQSPKYLFRKEGQNVTLSCEQNLNHDAMYWYRQDPGQGLRLIYYSQIVNDFQKGDIAEGYSVSREKKESFPLTVTSAQKNPTAFYLCASSIRRENTGELFFGEGSRLTVL.